Listed below are T cell receptor beta chains from one sample, sequenced in a study of graft-versus-host responses after intestinal transplantation. These TCRs' antigens remain unknown. The method was immunoSEQ multiplex PCR; TCRdb's version includes in-frame clones alone and lacks a portion of them. The sample has about 94,000 clones; roughly 90% are singletons. Specimen: unstimulated CD8+ T cells sorted from spleen or lymph node cells, collected before intestinal transplant. Receptor source: a human donor who received an intestinal transplant. Each CDR3 is given with its conserved first and last residue. The D gene is left open where the match is weak. The listing skips clone size in some rows; elsewhere it reads once, few, many or a size class.

j_call,v_call,d_call,clone_size,cdr3_aa,cdr3_nt
TRBJ1-3,TRBV28,-,-,CASSFGSSGNTIYF,TGTGCCAGCAGTTTTGGGAGCTCTGGAAACACCATATATTTT
TRBJ1-6,TRBV9,TRBD1,-,CASSQGQGFSPLHF,TGTGCCAGCAGCCAGGGACAGGGGTTCTCACCCCTCCACTTT
TRBJ2-7,TRBV7-9,TRBD1,-,CASSSRDSRPYEQYF,TGTGCCAGCAGCTCCCGGGACAGCAGACCCTACGAGCAGTACTTC
TRBJ2-1,TRBV4-3,-,-,CASSQEQGLGNEQFF,TGCGCCAGCAGCCAAGAACAGGGATTGGGCAATGAGCAGTTCTTC
TRBJ2-1,TRBV5-1,TRBD2,-,CASSTPSGSLDEQFF,TGCGCCAGCAGCACCCCCAGCGGGAGTTTAGATGAGCAGTTCTTC
TRBJ2-7,TRBV5-4,-,-,CASSLNRDSIYEQYF,TGTGCCAGCAGCCTCAACCGGGACTCAATCTACGAGCAGTACTTC
TRBJ2-7,TRBV5-1,-,-,CASRRQRGYEQYF,TGCGCCAGCAGGCGGCAAAGGGGGTACGAGCAGTACTTC
TRBJ2-7,TRBV6-6,TRBD2,-,CASSLSGSPYEQYF,TGTGCCAGCAGCCTTAGCGGGTCCCCCTACGAGCAGTACTTC
TRBJ1-3,TRBV6-5,-,-,CASSYQSAGNTIYF,TGTGCCAGCAGTTACCAGTCCGCTGGAAACACCATATATTTT
TRBJ2-5,TRBV5-6,TRBD2,-,CASSLKAGGPQETQYF,TGTGCCAGCAGCTTGAAAGCGGGAGGTCCCCAAGAGACCCAGTACTTC
TRBJ1-1,TRBV6-5,-,-,CASSYSKQPNTEAFF,TGTGCCAGCAGTTACTCGAAACAGCCGAACACTGAAGCTTTCTTT
TRBJ2-7,TRBV7-9,-,-,CASSLGDGGWPYF,TGTGCCAGCAGCTTAGGAGACGGAGGGTGGCCGTACTTC
TRBJ1-4,TRBV6-5,TRBD1,-,CASSGQGATNEKLFF,TGTGCCAGCAGTGGCCAGGGGGCAACTAATGAAAAACTGTTTTTT
TRBJ2-1,TRBV28,-,-,CASKMAATNEQFF,TGTGCCAGCAAGATGGCAGCGACCAATGAGCAGTTCTTC
TRBJ2-7,TRBV5-5,-,-,CASSFWGDSYEQYF,TGTGCCAGCAGCTTTTGGGGGGACTCCTACGAGCAGTACTTC
TRBJ1-3,TRBV5-1,-,-,CASRSGQAGNTIYF,TGCGCCAGCAGGTCAGGGCAGGCTGGAAACACCATATATTTT
TRBJ2-2,TRBV19,TRBD1,once,CASSIRTGAGELFF,TGTGCCAGTAGTATAAGGACAGGGGCCGGGGAGCTGTTTTTT
TRBJ2-7,TRBV28,-,-,CASGDWGREQYF,TGTGCCAGCGGGGACTGGGGACGCGAGCAGTACTTC
TRBJ1-1,TRBV5-1,-,-,CASSLGGRARVWTEAFF,TGCGCCAGCAGCTTGGGCGGCAGGGCAAGGGTTTGGACTGAAGCTTTCTTT
TRBJ2-7,TRBV4-1,-,-,CASSQLLDSSYEQYF,TGCGCCAGCAGCCAACTTCTGGACTCATCCTACGAGCAGTACTTC
TRBJ1-5,TRBV14,TRBD1,-,CASSQVRTGFHQPQHF,TGTGCCAGCAGCCAAGTGAGGACAGGGTTCCATCAGCCCCAGCATTTT
TRBJ2-3,TRBV4-1,-,-,CASSQVLRRAGTDTQYF,TGCGCCAGCAGCCAAGTTCTGCGGAGAGCGGGCACAGATACGCAGTATTTT
TRBJ2-2,TRBV27,TRBD1,-,CASSSLQGALRTGELFF,TGTGCCAGCAGTTCACTACAGGGGGCTCTGCGCACCGGGGAGCTGTTTTTT
TRBJ1-1,TRBV7-9,-,-,CASSLFGTGLNTEAFF,TGTGCCAGCAGCTTATTCGGCACAGGGCTGAACACTGAAGCTTTCTTT
TRBJ2-3,TRBV25-1,TRBD2,-,CASSELGREDLDTQYF,TGTGCCAGCAGTGAACTCGGACGGGAGGATTTGGATACGCAGTATTTT
TRBJ2-2,TRBV5-5,TRBD2,-,CASSGRGTSGDTGELFF,TGTGCCAGCAGCGGCCGGGGGACTAGCGGTGACACCGGGGAGCTGTTTTTT
TRBJ2-7,TRBV9,TRBD1,-,CASSVGTGEGYEQYF,TGTGCCAGCAGCGTAGGAACAGGGGAAGGTTACGAGCAGTACTTC
TRBJ2-1,TRBV6-1,-,once,CASRDQGLYNEQFF,TGTGCCAGCAGGGACCAGGGGCTCTACAATGAGCAGTTCTTC
TRBJ1-2,TRBV18,TRBD1,-,CASSLTGANPYGYTF,TGTGCCAGCTCACTAACAGGGGCGAACCCCTATGGCTACACCTTC
TRBJ2-7,TRBV6-1,TRBD2,-,CASRTSASYEQYF,TGTGCCAGCAGGACTAGCGCTTCCTACGAGCAGTACTTC
TRBJ2-7,TRBV10-1,TRBD1,-,CASSEGTASYEQYF,TGCGCCAGCAGTGAGGGGACAGCTTCCTACGAGCAGTACTTC
TRBJ1-1,TRBV28,-,-,CASSPIGVGPEAFF,TGTGCCAGCAGTCCCATTGGAGTTGGTCCTGAAGCTTTCTTT
TRBJ2-5,TRBV5-1,-,-,CASSPDTHQYQETQYF,TGCGCCAGCAGCCCTGATACACATCAGTACCAAGAGACCCAGTACTTC